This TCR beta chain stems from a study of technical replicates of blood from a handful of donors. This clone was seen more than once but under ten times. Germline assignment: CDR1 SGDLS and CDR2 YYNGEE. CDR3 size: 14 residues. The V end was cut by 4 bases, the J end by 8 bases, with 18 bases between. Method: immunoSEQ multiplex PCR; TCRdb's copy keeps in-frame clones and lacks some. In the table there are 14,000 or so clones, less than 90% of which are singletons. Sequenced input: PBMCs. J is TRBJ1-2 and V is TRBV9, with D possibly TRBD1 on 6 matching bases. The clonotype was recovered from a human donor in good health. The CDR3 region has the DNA TGTGCCAGCAGCCCAAACAGGGAACTCTGGGGCTACACCTTC. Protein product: CASSPNRELWGYTF.